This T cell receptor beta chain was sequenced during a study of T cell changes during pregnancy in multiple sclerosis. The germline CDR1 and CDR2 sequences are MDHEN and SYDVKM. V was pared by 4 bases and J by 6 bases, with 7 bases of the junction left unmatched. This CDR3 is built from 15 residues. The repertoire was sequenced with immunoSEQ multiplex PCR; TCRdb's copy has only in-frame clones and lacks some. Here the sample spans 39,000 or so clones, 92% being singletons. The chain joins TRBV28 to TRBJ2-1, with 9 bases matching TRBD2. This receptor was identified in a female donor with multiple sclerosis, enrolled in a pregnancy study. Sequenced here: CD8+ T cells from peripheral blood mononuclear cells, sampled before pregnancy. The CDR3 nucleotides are TGTGCCAGCAGTTCGGGACTAGCTATAGTCAATGAGCAGTTCTTC. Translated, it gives CASSSGLAIVNEQFF.